These 22 T cell receptor beta chains came from one sample sequenced in a study of neurological immune-mediated disorders. Time point: longitudinal time-point 2. TCRdb re-called the 5' RACE reads with MiXCR, one entry per CDR3 protein. The repertoire includes 100,000 or so distinct CDR3 sequences, around 14% of them detected once, and around 5.3% sits in the top ten. Sample: PBMCs. These receptors were collected from a female donor with HTLV-1-associated myelopathy (HAM/TSP).

Ten or more counts support this clonotype. The chain has TRBV4-3 and TRBJ2-7; D unresolved. The CDR3 contains 14 residues. Germline CDR1 LGHNA, CDR2 YSLEER. V shed 1 base and J shed 3 bases, with 10 bases lying between them. This CDR3 reads CASSQASGDYEQYF. CDR3 in DNA: TGCGCCAGCAGCCAAGCGAGTGGGGACTACGAGCAGTACTTC.

This clonotype was seen many times. V and J are TRBV6-2 or TRBV6-3 and TRBJ2-7; a possible D gene is TRBD1 (5 bases). Germline V gene sequence: CDR1 MNHEY, CDR2 SVGEGT. Trimming left V 0 bases short and J 4 bases short, with 7 bases between. The CDR3 totals 13 residues. In DNA form, the CDR3 reads TGTGCCAGCAGTTACTCAGGGGCGTACGAGCAGTACTTC. This sequence encodes CASSYSGAYEQYF.

This sequence joins TRBV27 and TRBJ2-2; 8 bases match TRBD2. Losses at the gene ends were 4 bases for V and 6 bases for J; bases not matched to a gene: 4. The V gene's germline CDR1 is MNHEY and CDR2 SMNVEV (reference sequence). There are 14 residues in the CDR3. The CDR3 here is CASSSSGGPGELFF. CDR3 in DNA: TGTGCCAGCAGTTCCAGCGGGGGCCCCGGGGAGCTGTTTTTT.

This clonotype was counted ten times or more. This chain joins TRBV9 and TRBJ2-3, with D perhaps assigned TRBD1 or TRBD2 (5 bases each). Germline CDR1 and CDR2: SGDLS and YYNGEE. The CDR3 spans 15 residues. Trimming took off 2 bases at V and 0 bases at J, with 10 bases between the two ends. CDR3 DNA sequence: TGTGCCAGCAGCGTCTCGGGGCCCAGCACAGATACGCAGTATTTT. Encoded protein: CASSVSGPSTDTQYF.

Ten or more counts support this clonotype. The rearrangement links TRBV5-5 to TRBJ1-2; tentative D call: TRBD1 (5 bases). Trimming cost V 2 bases and J 0 bases, with 17 bases left between them. Germline CDR1 reads SGHKS; CDR2 reads YYEKEE (reference sequence). This CDR3 comprises 17 residues. CDR3 coding DNA: TGTGCCAGCAGCTTTAGGGAGGGGAATCGTCCTAACTATGGCTACACCTTC. Protein sequence: CASSFREGNRPNYGYTF.

This clonotype has at least ten counts. This chain uses TRBV11-2 with TRBJ1-2, with D perhaps TRBD1 (6 bases). Germline V CDR1 and CDR2: SGHAT, FQNNGV. This CDR3 is 14 amino acids long. With 6 bases removed from V and 5 bases from J, the gap between germline ends came to 16 bases. Here the CDR3 DNA reads TGTGCCAGCAGTCACGAGGGGGGGAGGTATGGCTACACCTTC. It codes for CASSHEGGRYGYTF.

This clonotype showed up many times. The chain uses TRBV10-3 and TRBJ2-7, with TRBD1 matching 7 bases. Germline CDR1 and CDR2: ENHRY and SYGVKD. The junction had 1 base not matched to a gene; V was cut back by 7 bases and J by 1 base. The CDR3 is made up of 12 amino acids. CDR3 bases: TGTGCCATCATGGGACAGTCCTACGAGCAGTACTTC. This codes for CAIMGQSYEQYF.

The V call is TRBV5-1, the J call TRBJ2-2; D uncertain. From germline, CDR1 is SGHRS and CDR2 YFSETQ. There are 14 residues in the CDR3. Trimming pared 9 bases from V and 7 bases from J, leaving 19 bases between. In nucleotides, the CDR3 is TGCGCCAACAGACTGAAAGGTGCGGACGGGGAGCTGTTTTTT. Translation gives CANRLKGADGELFF.

This clonotype has ten or more counts. The chain carries TRBV7-9 and TRBJ2-2, with D possibly TRBD1 on 5 matching bases. Germline assignment: CDR1 SEHNR and CDR2 FQNEAQ (reference sequence). Trimming took off 10 bases at V and 2 bases at J, with 14 bases between the two ends. The CDR3 spans 14 residues. The CDR3 here is CATKQVINTGELFF. The CDR3 DNA follows: TGTGCCACTAAACAGGTTATTAACACCGGGGAGCTGTTTTTT.

This clonotype occurred many times. This chain joins TRBV2 and TRBJ2-5; the match to TRBD2 covers 13 bases. This CDR3 contains 13 residues. The junction had 3 bases not matched to a gene; V was cut back by 9 bases and J by 5 bases. The germline CDR1 and CDR2 sequences are SNHLY and FYNNEI. The CDR3 sequence: CASKTSGGETQYF. The CDR3 region has the DNA TGTGCCAGTAAGACTAGCGGGGGGGAGACCCAGTACTTC.

The sample holds many counts of this clonotype. This chain connects TRBV6-2 or TRBV6-3 to TRBJ1-2, with a possible D match to TRBD1 (6 bases). CDR1 is MNHEY, CDR2 SVGEGT, per germline. The V gene lost 10 bases and the J gene lost 5 bases, with 23 bases spanning the gap. This CDR3 has 15 residues. In DNA, the CDR3 is TGTGCCACCAAGATTTCCTGGACAGACCTATATGGCTACACCTTC. Translating it yields CATKISWTDLYGYTF.

This clonotype was seen repeatedly, ten times or more. The chain is built from TRBV13 and TRBJ2-1, with 12 bases matching TRBD2. Germline V gene data show CDR1 as PRHDT and CDR2 as FYEKMQ (reference sequence). The CDR3 runs to 16 residues. The V segment lost 3 bases and the J segment 9 bases; nucleotides outside the gene matches: 9. The CDR3 DNA reads as TGTGCCAGCAGCTTCCTACTAGCGGGGGGCCGGGTTGAGCAGTTCTTC. Protein: CASSFLLAGGRVEQFF.

The table lists this clonotype with many counts. The V gene is TRBV5-1, the J gene TRBJ1-5; D may be TRBD1 (5 bases). The CDR3 contains 14 residues. Trimming left V 2 bases short and J 4 bases short, with 10 bases between. Germline loops: CDR1 SGHRS, CDR2 YFSETQ. This CDR3 is CASSLDSPNQPQHF. DNA for the CDR3: TGCGCCAGCAGCTTAGACAGTCCGAATCAGCCCCAGCATTTT.

This clonotype was found many times. The genes are TRBV9 and TRBJ2-3; D is uncertain. The V gene lost 0 bases and the J gene lost 0 bases, with 8 bases spanning the gap. Germline CDR1 and CDR2: SGDLS and YYNGEE. The CDR3 contains 15 residues. CDR3 DNA: TGTGCCAGCAGCGTAGGAACTCCTAGCACAGATACGCAGTATTTT. As protein: CASSVGTPSTDTQYF.

The rearrangement links TRBV5-1 to TRBJ2-7; D is possibly TRBD1 or TRBD2 (5 bases each). V was shortened by 1 base and J by 10 bases, with 21 bases between the two germline ends. Germline V CDR1 and CDR2: SGHRS, YFSETQ. The length of the CDR3 is 15 residues. The chain's CDR3 is CASSLTGASSYDQYF. DNA for the CDR3: TGCGCCAGCAGCTTGACCGGGGCCAGCTCCTATGATCAGTACTTC.

The chain links TRBV5-5 to TRBJ2-7, with TRBD2 identical over 7 bases. The V gene end was trimmed by 2 bases and the J gene end by 0 bases; junction bases not matched to a gene: 8. This CDR3 contains 16 residues. CDR1 SGHKS and CDR2 YYEKEE come from the germline V gene (reference sequence). The CDR3 sequence is CASSLEGGRASYEQYF. In DNA form, the CDR3 reads TGTGCCAGCAGCTTAGAAGGAGGGAGGGCCTCCTACGAGCAGTACTTC.

In its sample, this clonotype was seen many times. The rearrangement links TRBV5-1 to TRBJ2-6; D tentatively fits TRBD1 or TRBD2 (5 bases each). Germline lookup yields CDR1 SGHRS and CDR2 YFSETQ. V lost 0 bases to trimming and J lost 0 bases, with 13 bases between them. This CDR3 has 18 amino acids. The CDR3, as DNA: TGCGCCAGCAGCTTGGCCGAGGGACGGATCTCTGGGGCCAACGTCCTGACTTTC. Translating it yields CASSLAEGRISGANVLTF.

V and J are TRBV28 and TRBJ2-2; D is perhaps TRBD1 (5 bases). CDR1 is MDHEN, CDR2 SYDVKM, per germline. This CDR3 is 17 amino acids long. Trimming cost V 1 base and J 1 base, with 13 bases left between them. The CDR3 spells CASSLSMKGLNTGELFF. As DNA, the CDR3 is TGTGCCAGCAGTTTATCAATGAAGGGGCTGAACACCGGGGAGCTGTTTTTT.

The table lists this clonotype with many counts. One end of the junction is discordant with germline, which a read error may explain. The chain links TRBV15 to TRBJ1-5; no reliable D call. Germline V CDR1 and CDR2: LNHNV, YYDKDF (reference sequence). This CDR3 has 21 residues. Here the CDR3 reads CATSREPSPTRHLYSNQPQHF. The CDR3 coding sequence is TGTGCTACCAGCAGAGAACCAAGTCCGACCAGACACCTTTATAGCAATCAGCCCCAGCATTTT.

This clonotype showed up many times. V gene TRBV7-9 combines with J gene TRBJ2-7, with 13 bases lining up with TRBD2. The CDR3 has 15 amino acids. CDR1 and CDR2 from the germline V gene are SEHNR and FQNEAQ (reference sequence). The V gene end was trimmed by 5 bases and the J gene end by 4 bases; junction bases not matched to a gene: 5. The CDR3 nucleotides are TGTGCCAGCAGCCCTAGGACTAGCGGGGGATACGAGCAGTACTTC. This sequence encodes CASSPRTSGGYEQYF.

This clonotype came up many times. The chain is built from TRBV5-1 and TRBJ2-5; no clear D gene. V lost 0 bases and J 2 bases, leaving 5 bases between the germline ends. CDR3 size: 13 residues. Germline loops: CDR1 SGHRS, CDR2 YFSETQ. For the CDR3, the DNA is TGCGCCAGCAGCTTGGGGCGGCAAGAGACCCAGTACTTC. Translating it yields CASSLGRQETQYF.

This clonotype has ten or more counts. The rearrangement links TRBV5-1 to TRBJ2-3; 9 bases fit TRBD1. With V trimmed by 4 bases and J by 4 bases, 7 bases remained unmatched. This CDR3 contains 15 residues. Per germline, CDR1 SGHRS and CDR2 YFSETQ. CDR3 amino acids: CASSPGTGISDTQYF. The CDR3 DNA follows: TGCGCCAGCAGCCCCGGGACAGGGATTTCAGATACGCAGTATTTT.